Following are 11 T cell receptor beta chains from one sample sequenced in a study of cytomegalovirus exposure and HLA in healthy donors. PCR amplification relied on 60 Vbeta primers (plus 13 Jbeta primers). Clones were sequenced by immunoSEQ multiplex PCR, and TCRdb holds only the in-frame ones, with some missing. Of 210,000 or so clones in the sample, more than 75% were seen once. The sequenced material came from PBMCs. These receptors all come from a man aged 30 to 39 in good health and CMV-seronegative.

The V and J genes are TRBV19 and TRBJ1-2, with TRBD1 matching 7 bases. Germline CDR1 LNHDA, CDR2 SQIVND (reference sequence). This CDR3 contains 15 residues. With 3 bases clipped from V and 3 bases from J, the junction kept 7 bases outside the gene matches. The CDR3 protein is CASSIPGTEDYGYTF. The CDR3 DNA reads TGTGCCAGTAGTATCCCCGGGACAGAGGACTATGGCTACACCTTC.

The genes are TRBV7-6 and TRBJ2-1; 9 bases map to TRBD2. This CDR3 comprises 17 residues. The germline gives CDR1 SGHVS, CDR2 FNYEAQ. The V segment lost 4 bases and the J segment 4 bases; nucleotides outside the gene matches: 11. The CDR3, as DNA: TGTGCCAGCAGCTCTTCCCGGGGAGCGGGGGGATACAATGAGCAGTTCTTC. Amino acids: CASSSSRGAGGYNEQFF. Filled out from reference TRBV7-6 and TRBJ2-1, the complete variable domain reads GAGVSQSPRYKVTKRGQDVALRCDPISGHVSLYWYRQALGQGPEFLTYFNYEAQQDKSGLPNDRFSAERPEGSISTLTIQRTEQRDSAMYRCASSSSRGAGGYNEQFFGPGTRLTVL.

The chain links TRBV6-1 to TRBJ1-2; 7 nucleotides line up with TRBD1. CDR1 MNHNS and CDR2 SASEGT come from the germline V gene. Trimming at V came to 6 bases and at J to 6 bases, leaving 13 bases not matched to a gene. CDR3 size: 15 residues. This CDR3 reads CASRVNTGQGDGYTF. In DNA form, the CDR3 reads TGTGCCAGCAGAGTAAACACAGGTCAGGGGGATGGCTACACCTTC.

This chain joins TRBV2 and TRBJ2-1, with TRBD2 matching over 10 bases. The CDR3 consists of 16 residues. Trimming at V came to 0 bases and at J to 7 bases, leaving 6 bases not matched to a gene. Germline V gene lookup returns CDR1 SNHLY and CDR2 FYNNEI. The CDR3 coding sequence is TGTGCCAGCAGTGAAGCAGCTAGCGGGGGCGGGAATGAGCAGTTCTTC. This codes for CASSEAASGGGNEQFF.

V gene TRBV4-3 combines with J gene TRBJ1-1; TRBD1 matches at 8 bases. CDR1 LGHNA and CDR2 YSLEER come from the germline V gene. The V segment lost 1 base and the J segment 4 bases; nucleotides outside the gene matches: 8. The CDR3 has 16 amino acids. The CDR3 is CASSQGQGALGTEAFF. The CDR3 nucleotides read TGCGCCAGCAGCCAAGGGCAGGGGGCGCTTGGCACTGAAGCTTTCTTT.

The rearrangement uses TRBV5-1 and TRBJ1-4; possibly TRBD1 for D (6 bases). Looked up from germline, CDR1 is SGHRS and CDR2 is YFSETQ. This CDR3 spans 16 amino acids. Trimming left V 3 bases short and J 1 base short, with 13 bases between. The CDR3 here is CASSSRGIRTNEKLFF. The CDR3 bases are TGCGCCAGCAGCTCCAGGGGTATTAGAACTAATGAAAAACTGTTTTTT.

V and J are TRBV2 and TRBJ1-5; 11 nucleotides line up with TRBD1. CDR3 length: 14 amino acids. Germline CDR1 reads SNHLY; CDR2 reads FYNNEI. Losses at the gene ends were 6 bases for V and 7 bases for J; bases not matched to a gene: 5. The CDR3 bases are TGTGCCAGCAGCGGAGGACAGGGGGCGCAGCCCCAGCATTTT. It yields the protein CASSGGQGAQPQHF.

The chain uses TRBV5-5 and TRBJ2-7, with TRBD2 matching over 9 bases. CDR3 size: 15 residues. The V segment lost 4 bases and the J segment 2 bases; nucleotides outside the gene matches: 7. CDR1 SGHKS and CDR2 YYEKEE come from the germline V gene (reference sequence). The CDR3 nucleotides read TGTGCCAGCAGCGAAAATAGCGGGAGTCCCTACGAGCAGTACTTC. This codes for CASSENSGSPYEQYF.

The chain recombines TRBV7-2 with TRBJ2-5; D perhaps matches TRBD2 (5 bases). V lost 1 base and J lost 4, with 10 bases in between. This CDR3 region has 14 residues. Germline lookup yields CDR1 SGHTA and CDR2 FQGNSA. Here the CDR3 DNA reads TGTGCCAGCAGCTTAGTTCGGGGTTCAGAGACCCAGTACTTC. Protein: CASSLVRGSETQYF.

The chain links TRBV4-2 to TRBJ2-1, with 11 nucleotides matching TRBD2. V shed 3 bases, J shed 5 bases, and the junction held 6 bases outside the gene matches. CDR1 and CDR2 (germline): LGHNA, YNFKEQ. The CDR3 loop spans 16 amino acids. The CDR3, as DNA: TGTGCCAGCAGCCACCCGGGACTAGCGGAAAACAATGAGCAGTTCTTC. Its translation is CASSHPGLAENNEQFF.

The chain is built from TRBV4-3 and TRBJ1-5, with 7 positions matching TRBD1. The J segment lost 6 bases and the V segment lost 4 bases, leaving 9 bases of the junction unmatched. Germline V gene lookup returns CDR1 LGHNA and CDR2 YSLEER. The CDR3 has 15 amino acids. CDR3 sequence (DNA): TGCGCCAGCAGCCCCGACAGGGTTGGTGGTCAGCCCCAGCATTTT. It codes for CASSPDRVGGQPQHF.